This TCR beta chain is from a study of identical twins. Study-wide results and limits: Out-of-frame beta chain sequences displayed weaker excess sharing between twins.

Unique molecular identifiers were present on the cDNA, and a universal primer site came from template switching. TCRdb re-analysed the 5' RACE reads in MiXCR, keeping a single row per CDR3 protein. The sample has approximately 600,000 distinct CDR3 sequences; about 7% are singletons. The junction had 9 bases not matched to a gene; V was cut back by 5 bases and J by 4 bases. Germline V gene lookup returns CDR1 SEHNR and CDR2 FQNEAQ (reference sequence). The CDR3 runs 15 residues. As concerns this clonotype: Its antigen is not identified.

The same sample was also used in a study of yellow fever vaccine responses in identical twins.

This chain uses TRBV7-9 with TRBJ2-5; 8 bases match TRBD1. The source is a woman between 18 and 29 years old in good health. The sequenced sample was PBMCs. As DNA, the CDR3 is TGTGCCAGCAGCGCCGGACAGGGAATTGTAGAGACCCAGTACTTC. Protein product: CASSAGQGIVETQYF. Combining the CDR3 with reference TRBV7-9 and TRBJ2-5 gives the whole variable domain DTGVSQNPRHKITKRGQNVTFRCDPISEHNRLYWYRQTLGQGPEFLTYFQNEAQLEKSRLLSDRFSAERPKGSFSTLEIQRTEQGDSAMYLCASSAGQGIVETQYFGPGTRLLVL.